A selection of T cell receptor beta chains follows, all from one sample in a study of shared clonotypes between healthy human individuals. Here immunoSEQ multiplex PCR was the method, and the copy in TCRdb shows in-frame clones only, minus some. The sample includes 230,000 or so clones, 65% of them seen just once. Material for sequencing was memory CD4+ T cells sorted from blood. The source is a man aged 25-45 years in good health. CDR3s leave out the opening cysteine and the closing phenylalanine or tryptophan. Each record gives: V gene, J gene, CDR3 protein.

TRBV5-1,TRBJ1-2,ASSQALGGGGYT
TRBV9,TRBJ2-7,ASSVSEDEGYEQY
TRBV11-2,TRBJ2-7,ASSQPRTGFHEQY
TRBV5-1,TRBJ1-1,ASSLEGEYTEAF
TRBV7-3,TRBJ1-1,ASSLTGGLGTEAF
TRBV6-5,TRBJ1-1,ASSYSAGYTEAF
TRBV6-1,TRBJ1-1,ASSWGALNTEAF
TRBV18,TRBJ1-1,ASSLQGGTEAF
TRBV5-1,TRBJ2-2,ASSLAGTNTGELF
TRBV14,TRBJ2-3,ASSQDRTSKSDTQY
TRBV29-1,TRBJ2-7,SARDSSYEQY
TRBV19,TRBJ2-7,ASRGRPPSYEQY
TRBV29-1,TRBJ2-3,SVDGTGGSDTQY
TRBV11-3,TRBJ1-4,ASSLVGGYEKLF
TRBV18,TRBJ2-2,ASSATANTGELF
TRBV5-1,TRBJ2-1,ASSLAGSNEQF
TRBV5-6,TRBJ2-2,ASSLVGFGGVNTGELF
TRBV2,TRBJ2-7,ASSGGAVEQY
TRBV5-1,TRBJ1-5,ASSLDSQSNQPQH
TRBV29-1,TRBJ1-3,SVGLGQGGNTIY
TRBV7-6,TRBJ2-5,ASSLEMTARGGETQY
TRBV9,TRBJ1-1,ASSVSPHRGNTEAF
TRBV27,TRBJ2-1,ASRPRGDSYNEQF
TRBV7-2,TRBJ2-3,ASSWGLASDTQY
TRBV5-4,TRBJ2-7,ASSLLGRRYEQY
TRBV28,TRBJ2-1,ASSSPSSGRPYNEQF
TRBV29-1,TRBJ1-1,SVAEGGITEAF
TRBV4-1,TRBJ2-7,ASRAILRGGEQY
TRBV6-1,TRBJ2-7,ASRGQTSSFEQY
TRBV27,TRBJ1-1,ASSIYRDISEAF
TRBV7-2,TRBJ2-3,ASSLGGPEADTQY
TRBV18,TRBJ1-2,ASSPADTYGYT
TRBV9,TRBJ2-1,ASSVTQSHNEQF
TRBV6-1,TRBJ2-7,ASSQSSGEQY
TRBV7-9,TRBJ2-2,ASSLVGLSNTGELF
TRBV9,TRBJ1-2,ASSRQDRADYGYT
TRBV9,TRBJ2-7,ASSVGPFSYEQY
TRBV15,TRBJ2-5,ATSTTTSDREWETQY
TRBV14,TRBJ2-7,ASSQAYWGVEQY
TRBV5-4,TRBJ1-2,ASSLVRGGAGYT
TRBV2,TRBJ2-1,ARAPGVASGRSEQF
TRBV7-8,TRBJ1-1,ASSLGAQGSLNTEAF
TRBV6-1,TRBJ2-7,ASSEKYEQY
TRBV19,TRBJ1-5,ASTHWPEAQH
TRBV30,TRBJ2-1,AWNLRGGGEQF
TRBV6-6,TRBJ2-5,ASSYQETQY
TRBV7-7,TRBJ2-1,ASSLGTASHEQF
TRBV2,TRBJ2-7,ASRGGGNRYEQY
TRBV7-9,TRBJ1-2,ASSPDRGSEGYT
TRBV4-3,TRBJ2-7,ASSSGGYEQY
TRBV7-2,TRBJ2-3,ASSSQGATDTQY
TRBV6-1,TRBJ2-7,ASGDRDRAIREQY
TRBV27,TRBJ2-2,ASSLVAGGRVGGELF
TRBV6-1,TRBJ2-7,ASSNVAGGFYEQY